This paragraph covers one T cell receptor beta chain sequence. Its antigen is not identified. This CDR3 spans 12 amino acids. V was clipped by 3 bases and J by 8 bases, with 11 bases between them. CDR1 is DFQATT and CDR2 is SNEGSKA in the germline V gene (reference sequence). The authors ran a second PCR of roughly 6 to 12 cycles using a sample-barcoded 5' primer and a J-beta primer mix. TCRdb re-analysed the 5' RACE reads in MiXCR, keeping a single row per CDR3 protein. The sample lists about 970,000 distinct CDR3 sequences; just over 50% were seen once. The data are from a study of blood T cells in healthy people across ages. Study summary: Capturing about one barcoded beta molecule per two T cells was achieved by template switching. Notes on the study in general: The study lacked donor CMV status, which possibly confounded expanded clonotype changes. Higher naive T cell percentage went strongly together with higher TCR beta diversity. Unsorted PBMC input precluded a conclusive naive versus antigen-experienced comparison.

The clonotype originates from a woman between 55 and 75 years old in good health. What was sequenced was blood. The chain joins TRBV20-1 to TRBJ2-1, with D perhaps given as TRBD1 or TRBD2 (5 bases each). The DNA of the CDR3 is TGCAGTGCTAGGGGACCTAGGTATGAGCAGTTCTTC. Protein product: CSARGPRYEQFF.